This note documents a single T cell receptor (beta chain) sequence. What it binds is unknown. This specimen comes from a study of OX40 agonist ivuxolimab in advanced cancers. Assay: immunoSEQ multiplex PCR; the TCRdb copy retains only in-frame clones and omits some. The table has roughly 130,000 clones, roughly 95% seen once. Study-wide results and limits: Among patients with partial responses at 0.1-3.0 mg/kg, clonal expansion was among the lowest.

Between the trimmed V and J ends, which lost 0 bases and 5 bases, there was a span of 10 bases. This CDR3 contains 14 residues. CDR1 is SNHLY and CDR2 is FYNNEI in the germline V gene. The sequences come from CD4+ or CD8+ T cells sorted from blood, collected in a trial of the OX40 agonist ivuxolimab. V is TRBV2 and J is TRBJ1-1; D is unclear. The receptor's source is an adult with an advanced solid tumor such as melanoma, head and neck, liver or kidney cancer. CDR3 in DNA: TGTGCCAGCAGTGAAGCGCTTCGGGGTACTGAAGCTTTCTTT. It codes for CASSEALRGTEAFF. Full variable domain (missing parts from reference TRBV2 and TRBJ1-1): EPEVTQTPSHQVTQMGQEVILRCVPISNHLYFYWYRQILGQKVEFLVSFYNNEISEKSEIFDDQFSVERPDGSNFTLKIRSTKLEDSAMYFCASSEALRGTEAFFGQGTRLTVV.